This T cell receptor beta chain is from a study of blood T cell repertoires in COVID-19. At the level of the study: The United States, Italy and Spain supplied acute and convalescent COVID-19 samples.

This clone was picked up one time. Method: immunoSEQ multiplex PCR; TCRdb's copy keeps in-frame clones and lacks some. The sample holds more than 80,000 clones, about 82% seen once. This clonotype was sampled from a man aged 45 to 65 with active COVID-19. The sequenced sample consisted of peripheral blood.

Written as DNA, the CDR3 is TGTGCCTCCACAGGGAACTATGGCTACACCTTC. Translation: CASTGNYGYTF. The rearrangement joins TRBV9 to TRBJ1-2, with D perhaps TRBD1 (6 bases). CDR1 is SGDLS, CDR2 YYNGEE, per germline. V lost 10 bases and J lost 2, with 9 bases in between. The length of the CDR3 is 11 residues.